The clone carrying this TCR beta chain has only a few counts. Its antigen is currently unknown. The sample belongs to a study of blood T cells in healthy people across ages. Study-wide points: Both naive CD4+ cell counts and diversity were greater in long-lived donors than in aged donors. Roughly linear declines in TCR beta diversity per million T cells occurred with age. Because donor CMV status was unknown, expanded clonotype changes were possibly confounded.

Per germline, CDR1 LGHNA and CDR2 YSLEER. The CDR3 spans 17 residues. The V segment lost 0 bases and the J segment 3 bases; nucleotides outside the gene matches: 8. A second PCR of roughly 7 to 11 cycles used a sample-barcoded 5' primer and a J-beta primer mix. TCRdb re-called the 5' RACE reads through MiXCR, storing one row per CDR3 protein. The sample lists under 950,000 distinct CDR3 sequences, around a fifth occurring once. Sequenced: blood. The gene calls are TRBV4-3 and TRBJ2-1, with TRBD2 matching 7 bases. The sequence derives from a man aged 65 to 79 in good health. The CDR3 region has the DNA TGCGCCAGCAGCCAAGAGGTTACGGGAGGCTTCTACAATGAGCAGTTCTTC. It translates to CASSQEVTGGFYNEQFF.